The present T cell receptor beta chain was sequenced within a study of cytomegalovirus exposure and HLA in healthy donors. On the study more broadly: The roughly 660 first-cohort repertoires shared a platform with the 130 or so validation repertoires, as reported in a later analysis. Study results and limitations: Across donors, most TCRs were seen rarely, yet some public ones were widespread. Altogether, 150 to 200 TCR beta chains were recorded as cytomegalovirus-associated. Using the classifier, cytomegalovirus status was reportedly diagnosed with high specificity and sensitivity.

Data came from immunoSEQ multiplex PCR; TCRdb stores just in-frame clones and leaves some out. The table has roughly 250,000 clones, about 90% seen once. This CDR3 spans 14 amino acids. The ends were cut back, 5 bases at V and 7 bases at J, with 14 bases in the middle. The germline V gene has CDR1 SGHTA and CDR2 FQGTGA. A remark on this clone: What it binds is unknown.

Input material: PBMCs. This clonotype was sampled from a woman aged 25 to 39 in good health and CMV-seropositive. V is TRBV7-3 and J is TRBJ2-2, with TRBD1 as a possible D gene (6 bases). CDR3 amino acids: CASSDVGAGGELFF. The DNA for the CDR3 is TGTGCCAGCAGCGACGTGGGGGCGGGCGGGGAGCTGTTTTTT.